This TCR beta chain comes out of a study of T cells in tuberculosis. Background on the study: In South Africa, adults with active tuberculosis were compared with IGRA-negative and latently infected IGRA-positive adolescents. Study-level points and caveats: Smaller alpha distances in active tuberculosis partly reflected shorter CDR3-alpha lengths. Smaller distances to GMM-specific TCRs suggested their expansion in active tuberculosis.

J lost 3 bases, V lost 4 bases, and 8 bases had no gene match. The V gene's germline CDR1 is LGHNA and CDR2 YSLEER. This CDR3 contains 16 residues. The assay was immunoSEQ multiplex PCR, and TCRdb's table has in-frame clones only and misses some. The sample includes 29,000 or so clones, approximately 93% seen only once; the top ten take 4% to 5.5%. Notes on this clone: Its antigen is currently unknown.

The chain is built from TRBV4-3 and TRBJ1-4; 7 bases agree with TRBD1. The material sequenced was PBMCs. This receptor was obtained from a donor aged 10-29 years with latent tuberculosis or without tuberculosis infection. The CDR3 bases are TGCGCCAGCAGCCTACAGGGGCCTGGGGCTAATGAAAAACTGTTTTTT. It specifies CASSLQGPGANEKLFF.